This paragraph covers one TCR beta chain sequence. This CDR3 spans 16 amino acids. CDR1 is GTSNPN, CDR2 SVGIG, per germline (reference sequence). The V and J ends lost 4 bases and 5 bases respectively, with 24 bases between them. Clones were read by immunoSEQ multiplex PCR, and TCRdb kept only the in-frame ones, dropping some. The data hold 100,000 to 150,000 clones, with 86% observed a single time. The data belong to a study of blood T cell repertoires in COVID-19. The V gene is TRBV30, the J gene TRBJ2-7; TRBD2 is a possible D gene (6 bases). This TCR derives from a human donor in a cohort sampled during active COVID-19. The sequencing sample was made of peripheral blood. The CDR3 sequence: CAWNLPPTGDKHEQYF. The DNA for the CDR3 is TGTGCCTGGAACCTGCCCCCAACGGGAGACAAGCACGAGCAGTACTTC.